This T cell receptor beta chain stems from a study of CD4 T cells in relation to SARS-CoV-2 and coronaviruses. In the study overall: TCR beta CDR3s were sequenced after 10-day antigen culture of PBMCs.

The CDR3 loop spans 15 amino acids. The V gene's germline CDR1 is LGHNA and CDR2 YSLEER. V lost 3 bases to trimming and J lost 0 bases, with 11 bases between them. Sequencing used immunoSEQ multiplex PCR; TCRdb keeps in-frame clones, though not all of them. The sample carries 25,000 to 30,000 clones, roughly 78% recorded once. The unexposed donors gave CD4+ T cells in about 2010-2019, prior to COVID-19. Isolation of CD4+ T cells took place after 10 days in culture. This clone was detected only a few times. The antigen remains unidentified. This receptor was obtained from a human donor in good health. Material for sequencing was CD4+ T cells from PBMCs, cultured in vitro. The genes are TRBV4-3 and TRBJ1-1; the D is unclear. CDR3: CASSHGTVMNTEAFF. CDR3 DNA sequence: TGCGCCAGCAGCCATGGAACAGTCATGAACACTGAAGCTTTCTTT.